The 13 T cell receptor beta chains below all came from one sample that was sequenced in a study of T cell responses to AZD1222 COVID-19 vaccine (dated by TCRdb to the early 2020s). Library creation used the immunoSEQ multiplex PCR assay. Imported from immuneACCESS, the table was reduced by TCRdb to in-frame sequences with V and J called. These copies leave out some clones; in studies compared against another copy, an unresolved V gene accounts for under half, and the cause of the remainder is not known. Across this sample there are 100,000 or so clones, with 88% seen only once. Jointly, the top ten make up roughly 2.7% of the sample. The sample's time point, from its label and the paper: baseline before first vaccination. Material: peripheral blood, obtained on day 0 of AZD1222 vaccination. All receptors come from an adult in good health.

This rearrangement joins TRBV6-5 to TRBJ1-5; possible D gene TRBD1, 6 bases. Trimming left V 4 bases short and J 6 bases short, with 13 bases between. CDR1 is MNHEY, CDR2 SVGAGI, per germline. The CDR3 extends over 14 amino acids. CDR3 DNA: TGTGCCAGCAGTTCCTCAGGGGTTGGTCAGCCCCAGCATTTT. Translating it yields CASSSSGVGQPQHF.

This chain's CDR3 is CASSPWNGLDNEQFF. Written as DNA, the CDR3 is TGTGCCAGCAGCCCGTGGAATGGGCTTGACAATGAGCAGTTCTTC. The rearrangement joins TRBV9 to TRBJ2-1; D not resolved. Germline loops: CDR1 SGDLS, CDR2 YYNGEE. The ends were cut back, 4 bases at V and 5 bases at J, with 16 bases in the middle. The CDR3 sequence is 15 residues long.

The rearrangement joins TRBV4-3 to TRBJ2-1; D not resolved. The CDR3 is 17 amino acids. Germline assignment: CDR1 LGHNA and CDR2 YSLEER. Trimming stripped 1 base from V and 1 base from J, with 14 bases between. The CDR3 spells CASSQAFQAYSYNEQFF. CDR3 nucleotide sequence: TGCGCCAGCAGCCAAGCGTTTCAGGCGTATTCCTACAATGAGCAGTTCTTC.

CDR3 residues: CASSPESNQPQHF. The CDR3 DNA is TGCGCCAGCAGCCCTGAAAGCAATCAGCCCCAGCATTTT. This rearrangement joins TRBV5-1 to TRBJ1-5, with D unresolved. The CDR3 has 13 residues. Germline loops: CDR1 SGHRS, CDR2 YFSETQ. V shed 4 bases and J shed 1 base, with 6 bases lying between them.

The chain is built from TRBV18 and TRBJ1-2; D call uncertain. Germline lookup yields CDR1 KGHSH and CDR2 LQKENI. The CDR3 contains 13 residues. Trimming pared 1 base from V and 6 bases from J, leaving 9 bases between. The CDR3 coding sequence is TGTGCCAGCTCACCACGTCCCAGCGATGGCTACACCTTC. Protein sequence: CASSPRPSDGYTF.

The CDR3 loop is CASSRRGSGANVLTF. In DNA form, the CDR3 reads TGTGCCAGCAGTCGAAGGGGTTCTGGGGCCAACGTCCTGACTTTC. The genes are TRBV3-1 (or the pseudogene TRBV3-2) and TRBJ2-6, with D tentatively TRBD1 (5 bases). Germline-derived CDR1 and CDR2 are LGHDT and YNNKEL (reference sequence). The CDR3 loop spans 15 amino acids. Trimming removed 6 bases at V and 1 base at J, with 10 bases between.

The chain joins TRBV19 to TRBJ1-5; TRBD1 might be the D (5 bases). V was shortened by 7 bases and J by 0 bases, with 10 bases between the two germline ends. The CDR3 length is 14 residues. CDR1 and CDR2 (germline): LNHDA, SQIVND (reference sequence). Here the CDR3 DNA reads TGTGCCAGTACCCTTGGGGGTAGCAATCAGCCCCAGCATTTT. It yields the protein CASTLGGSNQPQHF.

The table lists this clone with a count of one. The chain links TRBV19 to TRBJ1-6; a possible D gene is TRBD1 (5 bases). CDR3 size: 16 residues. The germline V gene has CDR1 LNHDA and CDR2 SQIVND (reference sequence). Trimming stripped 4 bases from V and 7 bases from J, with 17 bases between. The CDR3 nucleotides read TGTGCCAGTAGTAAGCAGAAGACAGAGCCAAATTCACCCCTCCACTTT. Its translation is CASSKQKTEPNSPLHF.

The count of this clone is one. The V gene is TRBV19, the J gene TRBJ2-2; 8 positions agree with TRBD1. The V segment lost 4 bases and the J segment 6 bases; nucleotides outside the gene matches: 10. Germline lookup yields CDR1 LNHDA and CDR2 SQIVND (reference sequence). The CDR3 covers 16 residues. The CDR3 loop is CASSTRQGRAAGELFF. The CDR3 DNA is TGTGCCAGTAGTACCCGACAGGGGCGGGCGGCCGGGGAGCTGTTTTTT.

The chain recombines TRBV6-2 or TRBV6-3 with TRBJ2-2; the D gene is possibly TRBD2 (6 bases). CDR3 size: 16 residues. Germline V lookup: CDR1 MNHEY, CDR2 SVGEGT. With 4 bases removed from V and 1 base from J, the gap between germline ends came to 13 bases. CDR3 in amino acids: CASSSGGDLNTGELFF. DNA of the CDR3: TGTGCCAGCAGTTCCGGCGGGGATCTGAACACCGGGGAGCTGTTTTTT.

V and J are TRBV6-4 and TRBJ2-7; D unclear. Germline values: CDR1 MRHNA, CDR2 SNTAGT. Deletions cut 5 bases from V and 2 bases from J, with 16 bases between. CDR3 length equals 15 residues. The CDR3 spells CASSQMAGTTYEQYF. The CDR3, as DNA: TGTGCCAGCAGTCAAATGGCCGGAACAACCTACGAGCAGTACTTC.

The chain uses TRBV9 and TRBJ2-7; tentatively, D is TRBD2 (5 bases). This CDR3 is built from 15 residues. Germline CDR1 and CDR2: SGDLS and YYNGEE. Deletions cut 0 bases from V and 3 bases from J, with 13 bases between. CDR3 residues: CASSVGRTGLYEQYF. The CDR3 nucleotides read TGTGCCAGCAGCGTAGGACGGACTGGCCTCTACGAGCAGTACTTC.

This clone turned up a few times. CDR3 sequence (DNA): TGTGCCACAACGGACAGCAACGTGAACACTGAAGCTTTCTTT. Translating it yields CATTDSNVNTEAFF. The chain joins TRBV10-3 to TRBJ1-1; possibly TRBD1 for D (6 bases). This CDR3 contains 14 residues. V was trimmed by 10 bases and J by 0 bases, leaving 15 bases between them. Germline V lookup: CDR1 ENHRY, CDR2 SYGVKD.